The clone carrying this T cell receptor (beta chain) has just a few counts. As yet, its antigen is unknown. This specimen belongs to a study of post-analysis software for immune sequencing data. Study-wide results and caveats: Roughly 5 TRBV segments, TRBV5-6, TRBV5-1 and TRBV20-1 among them, were found more frequent in patients than controls. For normalized Chao1 diversity, multiple sclerosis patients scored significantly lower than controls did. Same-batch samples co-clustered strongly by F measure.

Trimming removed 5 bases from V and 2 bases from J; junction bases left unmatched: 8. The CDR3 length is 18 residues. The V gene's germline CDR1 is SGHTA and CDR2 FQGNSA. TCR beta cDNA libraries had unique molecular identifiers. TCRdb reanalysed the PCR reads using MiXCR and keeps one entry per CDR3 protein. Among fewer than 550,000 distinct CDR3 sequences listed, 30% to 40% were seen once. Sequences were obtained from blood. The receptor comes from a girl younger than 18 with multiple sclerosis. The gene calls are TRBV7-2 and TRBJ2-1; 14 bases align to TRBD2. CDR3 DNA: TGTGCCAGCAGCAGAGGGACTAGCGGGGGAACTACCTACAATGAGCAGTTCTTC. Translation: CASSRGTSGGTTYNEQFF.